This TCR beta chain was observed in a study of identical twins. General study results and limits: The study found that models underestimated out-of-frame TCR alpha sharing in monozygotic twins. Invariant populations such as MAIT and iNKT cells could partly muddle zero-insertion analyses.

The cDNA had a unique molecular identifier and a template-switch universal primer site. TCRdb reprocessed the 5' RACE reads with MiXCR, giving one entry per CDR3 protein. The sample carries about 700,000 distinct CDR3 sequences, 8.6% recorded once. Many counts were recorded for this clonotype. As yet, its antigen is unknown. The CDR3 spans 16 residues. Per the germline V gene, CDR1 is MNHEY and CDR2 is SVGEGT. V shed 0 bases and J shed 4 bases, with 16 bases lying between them. These data were also filed under a second study, of yellow fever vaccine responses in identical twins.

Specimen: PBMCs. The receptor was isolated from a woman aged 18-29 years in good health. This rearrangement joins TRBV6-2 or TRBV6-3 to TRBJ2-7; D may correspond to TRBD1 or TRBD2 (5 bases each). CDR3 protein: CASSYSTLGDGYEQYF. For the CDR3, the DNA is TGTGCCAGCAGTTACTCGACTCTAGGGGACGGTTACGAGCAGTACTTC.